This entry lists 3 T cell receptor beta chains sequenced from one sample in a study of blood T cell repertoires in COVID-19. Clones were sequenced by immunoSEQ multiplex PCR, and TCRdb holds only the in-frame ones, with some missing. Of roughly 260,000 clones detected, about 87% appear once; the ten largest clones hold less than 5%. Sequencing input: peripheral blood. Every receptor here comes from a man in his fifties or sixties who had recovered from COVID-19.

This clone showed up just a few times. The rearrangement links TRBV27 to TRBJ1-4, with D hard to call. The CDR3 covers 13 residues. CDR1 is MNHEY, CDR2 SMNVEV, per germline (reference sequence). Trimming cost V 2 bases and J 11 bases, with 12 bases left between them. In DNA, the CDR3 is TGTGCCAGCAGTTTAACCCCGGGATTGAAACTGTTTTTT. Its protein product is CASSLTPGLKLFF.

This rearrangement joins TRBV4-1 to TRBJ2-7; TRBD1 matches 10 bases. Germline CDR1 reads MGHRA; CDR2 reads YSYEKL. CDR3 length equals 16 residues. The ends lost 1 base at V and 1 base at J; junction bases unmatched: 4. CDR3 nucleotide sequence: TGCGCCAGCAGCCAAGTATGGGACAGGGGATCCTACGAGCAGTACTTC. Protein sequence: CASSQVWDRGSYEQYF.

J is TRBJ1-1 and V is TRBV2, with TRBD1 matching over 7 bases. The CDR3 runs 15 residues. CDR1 and CDR2 (germline): SNHLY, FYNNEI. After removal of 6 bases from V and 0 bases from J, the junction contained 7 bases not matched to a gene. CDR3 nucleotides: TGTGCCAGCAGGCTCACGGGACAGATGAACACTGAAGCTTTCTTT. This sequence encodes CASRLTGQMNTEAFF.